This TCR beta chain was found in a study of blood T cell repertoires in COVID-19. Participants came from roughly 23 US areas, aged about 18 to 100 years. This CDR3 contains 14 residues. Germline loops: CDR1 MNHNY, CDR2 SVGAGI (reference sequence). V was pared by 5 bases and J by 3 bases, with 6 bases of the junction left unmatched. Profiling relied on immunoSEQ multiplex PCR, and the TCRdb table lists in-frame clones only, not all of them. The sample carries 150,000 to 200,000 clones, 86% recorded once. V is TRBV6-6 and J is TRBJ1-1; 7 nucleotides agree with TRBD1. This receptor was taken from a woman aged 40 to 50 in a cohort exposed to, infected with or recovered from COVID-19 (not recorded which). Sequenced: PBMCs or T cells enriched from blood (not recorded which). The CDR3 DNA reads TGTGCCAGCAGTGCGACAGGGCGGTACACTGAAGCTTTCTTT. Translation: CASSATGRYTEAFF.